A single sample gave rise to the 9 T cell receptor beta chains below, sequenced in a study of Graves' ophthalmopathy and Graves' hyperthyroidism (dated by TCRdb to 2017 to 2018). Sequencing relied on an Illumina HiSeq 2000. TCR beta CDR3 regions were amplified from RNA transcripts for repertoire sequencing. The first round of RT-PCR was done with HTBI primers and the Qiagen OneStep RT-PCR kit, and was followed by a second round of multiplex PCR, then size selection and purification. In-frame beta chains were kept once TCRdb had trimmed the public reads at Q25 with fastp and called clones with MiXCR. When rows share a CDR3 protein, they turn into one entry using the most common DNA and genes. The sample table holds 500,000 to 700,000 distinct CDR3 sequences, of which under 40% were seen once. Roughly 4% of the sample is in the top ten clones. The sample comprised peripheral blood or thyroid tissue (not recorded which). These receptor sequences come from an adult man with Graves' hyperthyroidism.

The chain joins TRBV7-3 to TRBJ2-2; the D gene is possibly TRBD1 (5 bases). Looked up from germline, CDR1 is SGHTA and CDR2 is FQGTGA. This CDR3 has 18 residues. V shed 1 base and J shed 0 bases, with 15 bases lying between them. The CDR3 is CASSLKGIRTPNTGELFF. In nucleotides, the CDR3 is TGTGCCAGCAGCTTAAAAGGGATCAGGACACCGAACACCGGGGAGCTGTTTTTT.

Ten or more counts support this clonotype. V usage is TRBV2 and J usage is TRBJ2-7, with 11 bases identical to TRBD1. The length of the CDR3 is 13 residues. Per the germline V gene, CDR1 is SNHLY and CDR2 is FYNNEI. The J segment lost 6 bases and the V segment lost 9 bases, leaving 7 bases of the junction unmatched. The CDR3 region is CASTDRGPGEQYF. The CDR3 DNA is TGTGCCAGTACGGACAGGGGGCCTGGCGAGCAGTACTTC.

J is TRBJ2-5 and V is TRBV25-1; 7 bases are shared with TRBD2. V was pared by 8 bases and J by 2 bases, with 2 bases of the junction left unmatched. CDR3 length: 12 residues. CDR1 is MGHDK and CDR2 is SYGVNS in the germline V gene. For the CDR3, the DNA is TGTGCCAGCGGGAGGGCTCAAGAGACCCAGTACTTC. Translating gives CASGRAQETQYF.

This clonotype was recorded at least ten times. The CDR3 DNA follows: TGTGCCAGCAGTTGGGCTAGCGGGAGGCAAGAGACCCAGTACTTC. Translating it yields CASSWASGRQETQYF. The rearrangement links TRBV12-3 or TRBV12-4 to TRBJ2-5; TRBD2 matches 11 bases. The trim removed 4 bases at V and 2 bases at J, leaving 3 bases unmatched. CDR3 size: 15 residues.

About this clonotype: A read error is likely, as this CDR3 ends without the conserved phenylalanine or tryptophan. It is unclear where the CDR3 begins or ends on the DNA, so no DNA is shown, and the CDR3 is as TCRdb lists it. The rearrangement uses TRBV10-3 and TRBJ2-6; the table gives TRBD2 as D, unverified against the DNA. The CDR3 length is 12 residues, termini included. Per germline, CDR1 ENHRY and CDR2 SYGVKD. This CDR3 reads CAISGNPRRVTS.

A note on this clonotype: One end of the junction does not line up with germline, which may come from a read error. This CDR3 is CASSSGTGGPYEQHF. The CDR3 nucleotides read TGTGCCAGCAGCTCCGGGACAGGTGGCCCCTACGAGCAGCACTTC. V and J are TRBV7-8 and TRBJ2-7; 8 nucleotides agree with TRBD1. The V gene's germline CDR1 is SGHVS and CDR2 FQNEAQ. The CDR3 totals 15 residues.

Many counts were recorded for this clonotype. V usage is TRBV6-1 and J usage is TRBJ1-1; tentative D call: TRBD1 (5 bases). The V gene lost 3 bases and the J gene lost 5 bases, with 10 bases spanning the gap. The length of the CDR3 is 13 residues. The germline CDR1 and CDR2 sequences are MNHNS and SASEGT. The CDR3 loop is CASSDRDGTEAFF. The DNA of the CDR3 is TGTGCCAGCAGTGATAGGGACGGGACTGAAGCTTTCTTT.

Details on this clonotype: One end of the junction fails to match germline, which may point to a read error. The chain joins TRBV7-8 to TRBJ2-5; unclear D gene. CDR3 size: 14 residues. Germline V CDR1 and CDR2: SGHVS, FQNEAQ. The CDR3 DNA is TGCGCCAGCAGCTTTCCCGAGCCTCAAGAGACCCAGTACTTC. The encoded protein is CASSFPEPQETQYF.

The rearrangement joins TRBV25-1 to TRBJ2-7; the match to TRBD2 covers 15 bases. The J call may be wrong; the DNA end is better matched by TRBJ2-1. CDR1 and CDR2 from the germline V gene are MGHDK and SYGVNS. The CDR3 loop spans 17 amino acids. CDR3 coding DNA: TGTGCCAGCAGTGTGGGACCGGGACTAGCGGGAGGTAAAGAGCAGTTCTTC. It yields the protein CASSVGPGLAGGKEQFF.